The T cell receptor (beta chain) under discussion was sequenced for a study of OX40 agonist ivuxolimab in advanced cancers. Looking at the study overall: Ivuxolimab, an antibody acting as an agonist of OX40 (CD134), was used to treat patients. A partial response was reached by three patients: one with hepatocellular carcinoma and two with cutaneous melanoma.

In the case of this clone: Its target is not known.

Regarding the study as a whole: Clonal expansion by week 6 occurred in CD4+ and CD8+ blood T cells (at 0.1 to 3.0 mg/kg). Among the lowest levels of clonal expansion were found in partial responders at 0.1-3.0 mg/kg.

Method: immunoSEQ multiplex PCR; TCRdb's copy keeps in-frame clones and lacks some. Seen here are around 26,000 clones, 60% to 80% observed once, and the top ten hold roughly 13%. Sequenced here: CD4+ or CD8+ T cells sorted from blood, sampled in a trial of the OX40 agonist ivuxolimab. This clonotype was sampled from an adult with an advanced solid tumor such as melanoma, head and neck, liver or kidney cancer.

CDR3 nucleotides: TGTGCCAGCAGCCATAAAGGGTCCGGGGAGCTGTTTTTT. Protein: CASSHKGSGELFF. The V gene is TRBV13, the J gene TRBJ2-2; the D is unclear. This CDR3 contains 13 residues. Germline CDR1 and CDR2: PRHDT and FYEKMQ (reference sequence). V lost 5 bases and J lost 6, with 10 bases in between.